The T cell receptor (beta chain) described here comes from a study of breast tumors, draining lymph nodes, adjacent tissues. Study-level findings and limits: The lymph node origin of tumor T cells was framed as consistent with a hypothesis, not demonstrated. Tumor TCR diversity was below lymph nodes but above nontumor tissue.

TCRdb itself ran the multiplex PCR reads through MiXCR, one entry per CDR3 protein. The table shows hundreds of thousands of distinct CDR3 sequences, with approximately 30% occurring only once. The lymph nodes were axillary draining lymph nodes from breast cancer patients. The sample holds many counts of this clonotype. Its antigen is currently unknown. This clonotype was sampled from a female donor with breast cancer. Some clones in this sample may be carry-over from other donors' samples. What was sequenced was axillary lymph node tissue.

This CDR3 is CASSRGRAGETQYF. CDR3 DNA: TGTGCCAGCAGTCGGGGGAGGGCCGGAGAGACCCAGTACTTC. V usage is TRBV6-1 and J usage is TRBJ2-5; 7 bases fit TRBD2. The V gene end was trimmed by 5 bases and the J gene end by 4 bases; junction bases not matched to a gene: 7. The CDR3 sequence is 14 residues long. The germline CDR1 and CDR2 sequences are MNHNS and SASEGT.